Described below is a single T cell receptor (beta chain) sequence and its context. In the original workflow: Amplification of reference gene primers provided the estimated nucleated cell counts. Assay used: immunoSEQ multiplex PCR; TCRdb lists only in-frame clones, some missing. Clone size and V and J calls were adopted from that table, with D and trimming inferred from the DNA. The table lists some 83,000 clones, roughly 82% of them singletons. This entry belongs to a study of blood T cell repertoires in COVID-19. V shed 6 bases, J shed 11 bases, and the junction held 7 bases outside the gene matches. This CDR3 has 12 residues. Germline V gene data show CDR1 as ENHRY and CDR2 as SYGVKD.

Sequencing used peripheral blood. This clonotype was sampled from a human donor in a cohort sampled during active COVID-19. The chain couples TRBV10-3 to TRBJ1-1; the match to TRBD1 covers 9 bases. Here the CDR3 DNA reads TGTGCCATCAGGTCGGGACAGGGAGATGCTTTCTTT. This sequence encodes CAIRSGQGDAFF.